This TCR beta chain was recorded in a study of cytomegalovirus exposure and HLA in healthy donors. Trimming removed 6 bases at V and 9 bases at J, with 12 bases between. This CDR3 is 12 amino acids long. Germline V gene lookup returns CDR1 SNHLY and CDR2 FYNNEI. The PCR was carried out with 60 Vbeta primers and 13 Jbeta primers. Assay: immunoSEQ multiplex PCR; the TCRdb copy retains only in-frame clones and omits some. The top ten clones hold about 4% of a sample with approximately 170,000 clones, around four fifths of them seen once. The chain has TRBV2 and TRBJ2-1; TRBD2 might be the D (5 bases). The clonotype comes from a man in his fifties or sixties in good health and CMV-seropositive. Material: PBMCs. The CDR3 DNA reads as TGTGCCAGCAGGGAGGTAATTCTTGAGCAGTTCTTC. It specifies CASREVILEQFF.